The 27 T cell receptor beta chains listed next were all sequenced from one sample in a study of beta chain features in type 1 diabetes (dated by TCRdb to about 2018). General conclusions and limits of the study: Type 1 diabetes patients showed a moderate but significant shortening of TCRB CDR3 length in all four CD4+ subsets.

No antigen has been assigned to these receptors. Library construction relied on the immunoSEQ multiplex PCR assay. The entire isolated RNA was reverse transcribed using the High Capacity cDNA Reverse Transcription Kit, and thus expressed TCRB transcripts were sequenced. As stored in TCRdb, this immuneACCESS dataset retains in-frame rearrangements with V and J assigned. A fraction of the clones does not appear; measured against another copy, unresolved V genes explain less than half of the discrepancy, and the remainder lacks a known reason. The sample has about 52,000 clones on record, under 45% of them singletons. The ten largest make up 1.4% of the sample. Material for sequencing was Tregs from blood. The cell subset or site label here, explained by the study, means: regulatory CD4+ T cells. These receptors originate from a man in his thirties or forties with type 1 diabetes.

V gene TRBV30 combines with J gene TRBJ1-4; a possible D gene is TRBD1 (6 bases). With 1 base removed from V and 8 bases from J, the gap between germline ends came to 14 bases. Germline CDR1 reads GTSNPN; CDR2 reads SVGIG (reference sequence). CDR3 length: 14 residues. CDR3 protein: CAWSGGRGREKLFF. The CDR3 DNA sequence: TGTGCCTGGAGTGGGGGCAGGGGTCGGGAAAAACTGTTTTTT.

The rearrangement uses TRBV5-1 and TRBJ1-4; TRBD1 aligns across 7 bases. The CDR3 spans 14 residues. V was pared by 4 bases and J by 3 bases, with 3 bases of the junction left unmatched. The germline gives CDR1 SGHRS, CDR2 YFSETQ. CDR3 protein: CASSLGQPNEKLFF. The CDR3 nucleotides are TGCGCCAGCAGCCTGGGACAGCCTAATGAAAAACTGTTTTTT.

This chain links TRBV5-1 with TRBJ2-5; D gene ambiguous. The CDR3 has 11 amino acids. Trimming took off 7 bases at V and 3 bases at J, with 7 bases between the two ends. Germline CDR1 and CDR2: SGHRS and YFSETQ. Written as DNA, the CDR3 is TGCGCCAGCTGGGCAGAAGAGACCCAGTACTTC. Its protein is CASWAEETQYF.

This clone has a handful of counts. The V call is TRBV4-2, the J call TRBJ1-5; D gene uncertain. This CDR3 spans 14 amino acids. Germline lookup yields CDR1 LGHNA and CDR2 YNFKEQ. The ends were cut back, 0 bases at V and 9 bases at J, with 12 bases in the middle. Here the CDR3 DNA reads TGTGCCAGCAGCCAAGATGATTCGGGAGGGCCCCAGCATTTT. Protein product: CASSQDDSGGPQHF.

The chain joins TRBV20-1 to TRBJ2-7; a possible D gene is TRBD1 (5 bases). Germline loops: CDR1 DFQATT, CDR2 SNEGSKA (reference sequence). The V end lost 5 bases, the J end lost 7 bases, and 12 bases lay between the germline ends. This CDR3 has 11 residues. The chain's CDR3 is CSADDSEEQYF. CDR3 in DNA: TGCAGTGCTGATGACAGTGAAGAGCAGTACTTC.

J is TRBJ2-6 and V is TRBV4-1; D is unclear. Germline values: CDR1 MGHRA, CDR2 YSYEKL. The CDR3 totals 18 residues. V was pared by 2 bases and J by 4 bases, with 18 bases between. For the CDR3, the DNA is TGCGCCAGCAGCCAATGGTACGCTTCGAGATCCGGGGCCAACGTCCTGACTTTC. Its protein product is CASSQWYASRSGANVLTF.

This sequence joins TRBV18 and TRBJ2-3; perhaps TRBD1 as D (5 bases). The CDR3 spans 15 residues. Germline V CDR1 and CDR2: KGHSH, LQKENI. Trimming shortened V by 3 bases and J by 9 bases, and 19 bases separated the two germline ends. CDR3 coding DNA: TGTGCCAGCTCACCGCTGGACACGATAGTAGACACGCAGTATTTT. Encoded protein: CASSPLDTIVDTQYF.

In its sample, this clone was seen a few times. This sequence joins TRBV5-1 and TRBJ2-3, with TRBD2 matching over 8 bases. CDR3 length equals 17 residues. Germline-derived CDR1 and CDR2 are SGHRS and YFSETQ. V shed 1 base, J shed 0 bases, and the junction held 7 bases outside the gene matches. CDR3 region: CASSLTGGAPSTDTQYF. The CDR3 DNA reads TGCGCCAGCAGCTTGACCGGGGGGGCCCCTAGCACAGATACGCAGTATTTT.

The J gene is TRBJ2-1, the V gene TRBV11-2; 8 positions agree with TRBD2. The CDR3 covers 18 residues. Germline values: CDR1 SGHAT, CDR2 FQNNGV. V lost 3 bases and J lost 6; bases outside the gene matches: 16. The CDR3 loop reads CASSFSLSGSGSLNEQFF. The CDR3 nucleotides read TGTGCCAGCAGCTTCTCGCTCAGTGGCAGCGGGAGTCTCAATGAGCAGTTCTTC.

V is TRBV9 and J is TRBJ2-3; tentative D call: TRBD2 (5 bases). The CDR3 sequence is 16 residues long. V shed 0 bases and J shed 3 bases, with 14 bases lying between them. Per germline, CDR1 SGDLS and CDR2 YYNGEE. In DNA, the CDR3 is TGTGCCAGCAGCGTAGGAGCGGTCGGCCTTACAGATACGCAGTATTTT. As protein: CASSVGAVGLTDTQYF.

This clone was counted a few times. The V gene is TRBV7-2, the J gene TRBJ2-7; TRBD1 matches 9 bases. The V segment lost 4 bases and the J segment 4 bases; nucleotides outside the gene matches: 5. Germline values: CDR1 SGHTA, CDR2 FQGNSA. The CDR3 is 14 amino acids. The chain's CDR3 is CASSSPGQGYEQYF. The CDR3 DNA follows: TGTGCCAGCAGCTCGCCGGGACAGGGATACGAGCAGTACTTC.

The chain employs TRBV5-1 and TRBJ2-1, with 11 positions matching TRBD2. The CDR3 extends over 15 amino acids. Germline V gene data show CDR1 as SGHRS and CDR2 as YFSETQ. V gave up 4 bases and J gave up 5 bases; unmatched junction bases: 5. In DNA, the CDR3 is TGCGCCAGCAGCCAGACTAGCGGGGTTAACAATGAGCAGTTCTTC. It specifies CASSQTSGVNNEQFF.

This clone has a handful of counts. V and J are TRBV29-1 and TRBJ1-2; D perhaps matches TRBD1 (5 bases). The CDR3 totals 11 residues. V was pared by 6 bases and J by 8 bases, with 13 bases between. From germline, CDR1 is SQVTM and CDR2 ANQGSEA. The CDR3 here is CSVIRVGGYTF. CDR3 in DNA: TGCAGCGTCATCAGGGTAGGCGGCTACACCTTC.

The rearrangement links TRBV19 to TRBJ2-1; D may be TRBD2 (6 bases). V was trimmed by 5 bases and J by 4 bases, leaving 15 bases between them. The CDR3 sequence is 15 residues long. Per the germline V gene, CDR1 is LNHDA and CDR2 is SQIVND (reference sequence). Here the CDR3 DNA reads TGTGCCAGTAGTTCCCCCGGGACTGGATACAATGAGCAGTTCTTC. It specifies CASSSPGTGYNEQFF.

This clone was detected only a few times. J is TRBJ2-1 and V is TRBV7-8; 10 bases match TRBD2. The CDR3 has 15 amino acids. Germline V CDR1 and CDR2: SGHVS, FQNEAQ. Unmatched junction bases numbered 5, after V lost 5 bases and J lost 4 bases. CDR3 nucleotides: TGTGCCAGCAGCCTTGGACTAGCGGAATACAATGAGCAGTTCTTC. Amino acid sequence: CASSLGLAEYNEQFF.

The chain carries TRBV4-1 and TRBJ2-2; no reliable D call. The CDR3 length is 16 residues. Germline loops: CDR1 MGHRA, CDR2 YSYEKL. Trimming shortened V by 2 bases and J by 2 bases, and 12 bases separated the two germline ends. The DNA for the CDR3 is TGCGCCAGCAGCCAAAGAGCACAGAGAAACACCGGGGAGCTGTTTTTT. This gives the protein CASSQRAQRNTGELFF.

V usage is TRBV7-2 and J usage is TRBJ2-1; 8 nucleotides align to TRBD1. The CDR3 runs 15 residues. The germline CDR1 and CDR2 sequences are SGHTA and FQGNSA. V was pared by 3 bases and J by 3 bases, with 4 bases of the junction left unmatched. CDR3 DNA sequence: TGTGCCAGCAGCTTCGCCGGGACAGGCTACAATGAGCAGTTCTTC. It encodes CASSFAGTGYNEQFF.

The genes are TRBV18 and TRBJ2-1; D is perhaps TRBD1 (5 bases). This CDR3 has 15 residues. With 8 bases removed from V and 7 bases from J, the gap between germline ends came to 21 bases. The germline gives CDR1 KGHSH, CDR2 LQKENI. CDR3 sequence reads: CASPNDGAWGNEQFF. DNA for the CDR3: TGTGCCAGCCCTAACGATGGGGCTTGGGGAAATGAGCAGTTCTTC.

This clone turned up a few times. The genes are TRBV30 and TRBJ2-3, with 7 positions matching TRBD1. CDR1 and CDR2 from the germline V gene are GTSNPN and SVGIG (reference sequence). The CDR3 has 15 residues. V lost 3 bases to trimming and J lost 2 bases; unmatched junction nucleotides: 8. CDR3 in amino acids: CAWRRQGSYTDTQYF. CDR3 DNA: TGTGCCTGGAGGAGACAGGGATCCTACACAGATACGCAGTATTTT.

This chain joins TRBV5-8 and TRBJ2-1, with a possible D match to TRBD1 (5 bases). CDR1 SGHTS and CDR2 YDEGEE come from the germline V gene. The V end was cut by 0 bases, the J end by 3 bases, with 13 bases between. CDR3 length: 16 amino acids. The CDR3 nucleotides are TGTGCCAGCAGCTTGGGGCAGGGCACGGGCTACAATGAGCAGTTCTTC. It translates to CASSLGQGTGYNEQFF.

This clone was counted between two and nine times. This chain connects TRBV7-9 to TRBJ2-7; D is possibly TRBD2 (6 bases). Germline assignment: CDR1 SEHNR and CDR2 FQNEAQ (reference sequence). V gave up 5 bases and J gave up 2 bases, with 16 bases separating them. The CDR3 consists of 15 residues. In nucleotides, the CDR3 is TGTGCCAGCAGCCTCGGGCGGGACGGAACCTACGAGCAGTACTTC. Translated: CASSLGRDGTYEQYF.

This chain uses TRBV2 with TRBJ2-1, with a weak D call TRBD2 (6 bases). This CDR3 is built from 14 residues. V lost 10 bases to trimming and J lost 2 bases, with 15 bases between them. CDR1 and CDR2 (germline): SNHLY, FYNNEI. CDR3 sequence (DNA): TGTGCCACTTCCCTAGCGAGCGCCTACAATGAGCAGTTCTTC. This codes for CATSLASAYNEQFF.

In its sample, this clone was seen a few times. CDR3 coding DNA: TGTGCCAGCCCCAACCCGGCGGGCACTGAAGCTTTCTTT. It codes for CASPNPAGTEAFF. The rearrangement uses TRBV28 and TRBJ1-1; D gene uncertain. The V gene lost 8 bases and the J gene lost 4 bases, with 14 bases spanning the gap. CDR3 size: 13 residues. Germline assignment: CDR1 MDHEN and CDR2 SYDVKM.

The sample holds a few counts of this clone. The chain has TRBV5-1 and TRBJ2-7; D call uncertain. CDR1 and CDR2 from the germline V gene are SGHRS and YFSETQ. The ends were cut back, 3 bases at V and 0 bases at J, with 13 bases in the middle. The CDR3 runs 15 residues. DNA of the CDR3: TGCGCCAGCAGCTCGGGTTACACCCTCTCCTACGAGCAGTACTTC. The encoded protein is CASSSGYTLSYEQYF.

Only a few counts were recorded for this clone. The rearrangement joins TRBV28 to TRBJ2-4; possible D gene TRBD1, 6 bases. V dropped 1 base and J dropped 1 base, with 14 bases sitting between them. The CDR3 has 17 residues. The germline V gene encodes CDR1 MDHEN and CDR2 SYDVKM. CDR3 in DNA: TGTGCCAGCAGTTTATTCGGACAGACTTTTGCCAAAAACATTCAGTACTTC. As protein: CASSLFGQTFAKNIQYF.

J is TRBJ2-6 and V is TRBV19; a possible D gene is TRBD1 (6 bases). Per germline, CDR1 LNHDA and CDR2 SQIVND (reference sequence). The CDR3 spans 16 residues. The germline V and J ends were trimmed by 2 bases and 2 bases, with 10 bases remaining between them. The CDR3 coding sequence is TGTGCCAGTAGTATATGGTCAGGGGCTGGGGCCAACGTCCTGACTTTC. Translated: CASSIWSGAGANVLTF.

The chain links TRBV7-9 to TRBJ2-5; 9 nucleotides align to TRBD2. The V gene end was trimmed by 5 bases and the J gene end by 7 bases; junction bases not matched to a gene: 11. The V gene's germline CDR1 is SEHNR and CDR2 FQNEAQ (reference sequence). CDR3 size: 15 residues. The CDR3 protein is CASSKRAGGEGTQYF. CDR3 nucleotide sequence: TGTGCCAGCAGCAAGAGAGCGGGAGGCGAGGGGACCCAGTACTTC.